The 5 T cell receptor beta chains below come from one sample, sequenced in a study of tumor-infiltrating lymphocytes in primary liver carcinoma (dated by TCRdb to the late 2010s). Without any cell sorting, total RNA and DNA were co-extracted from approximately 20-30 mg of bulk tissue using the AllPrep DNA/RNA mini kit. Sequencer: Illumina HiSeq 2500. Using a constant-region primer and ProtoScript II reverse transcriptase, TCRbeta-specific cDNA was reverse-transcribed from 500 to 650 ng total RNA. TCRbeta libraries were built with three nested multiplex PCR rounds, a slightly modified ARM-PCR procedure. Each of the first two PCR rounds ran for 9 to 11 cycles using multiplex TRBV1-TRBV30 forward primers together with a Cbeta reverse primer. The raw public reads went through TCRdb reprocessing: fastp at Q25, MiXCR clone calling, in-frame beta chains kept. Duplicate CDR3 protein sequences are folded into a single record with the most common DNA and genes. Present in this sample are 30,000 to 35,000 distinct CDR3 sequences, roughly four fifths of which were seen just once. The ten largest clones take up under 40% of the sample.

Sequencing was done on a sample of liver tumor tissue from sampling region 5. According to the study, the label for this sample's cell subset or site signals: tumor region T5, tumor centre. These TCRs come from a man in his forties with primary liver carcinoma and hepatitis B virus infection.

Worth noting for this clonotype: It may be a read error: a sequence one base away is much more abundant. The chain uses TRBV7-3 and TRBJ2-3, with a possible D match to TRBD1 (5 bases). This CDR3 is built from 14 residues. CDR1 and CDR2 from the germline V gene are SGHTA and FQGTGA. In DNA form, the CDR3 reads TGTGCCAGCAGCTTAGGACACTACACAAATACGCAGTATTTT. Protein: CASSLGHYTNTQYF.

As regards this clonotype: As the CDR3 is not closed by the conserved phenylalanine or tryptophan, this likely results from a read error. This chain links TRBV9 with TRBJ2-7; 8 bases align to TRBD1. This CDR3 has 14 residues. The germline V gene encodes CDR1 SGDLS and CDR2 YYNGEE. CDR3 region: CAGSVWTGIYEQYY. DNA for the CDR3: TGTGCCGGCAGCGTGTGGACAGGGATATACGAGCAGTACTAC.

A remark on this clonotype: Its ends do not fully match the called genes, so a read error is possible. This sequence joins TRBV5-5 and TRBJ2-1; D gene ambiguous. Per the germline V gene, CDR1 is SGHKS and CDR2 is YYEKEE (reference sequence). This CDR3 is 17 amino acids long. In nucleotides, the CDR3 is TGTGCCAGCAACTTTTTGTCCCCTGATTACCCCTTCAATGATCAGTTCTTC. Translation gives CASNFLSPDYPFNDQFF. The complete variable domain, with remaining parts taken from reference TRBV5-5 and TRBJ2-1, reads DAGVTQSPTHLIKTRGQQVTLRCSPISGHKSVSWYQQVLGQGPQFIFQYYEKEERGRGNFPDRFSARQFPNYSSELNVNALLLGDSALYLCASNFLSPDYPFNDQFFGPGTRLTVL.

Concerning this clonotype itself: Likely a read error: the CDR3 ends without its conserved phenylalanine or tryptophan. V gene TRBV11-2 combines with J gene TRBJ2-1, with D perhaps assigned TRBD1 or TRBD2 (5 bases each). Germline V gene lookup returns CDR1 SGHAT and CDR2 FQNNGV. Trimming stripped 7 bases from V and 3 bases from J, with 19 bases between. The CDR3 contains 16 residues. CDR3 sequence reads: CASNWDHRIGYNEQFL. The CDR3 DNA reads TGTGCCAGCAACTGGGACCATAGGATAGGCTACAATGAGCAGTTCTTA.

This clonotype was seen a single time. The chain carries TRBV6-6 and TRBJ2-1, with 7 nucleotides matching TRBD2. CDR1 is MNHNY and CDR2 is SVGAGI in the germline V gene (reference sequence). J gave up 8 bases and V 10 bases, and 17 bases lay outside the gene matches. This CDR3 has 15 residues. DNA for the CDR3: TGTGCCAACAGCCCGGTTACAAGCGGGATGGATGAGCAGTTCTTC. Its protein product is CANSPVTSGMDEQFF.